Included here is one T cell receptor beta chain sequence, with context. Its antigen is unknown. No base quality values were provided; no much bigger clone lies one nucleotide off. The data belong to a study of blood T cell repertoires in COVID-19 (dated by TCRdb to the early 2020s). Context from the whole study: Samples covering the acute and convalescent phases of COVID-19 were provided by collaborators in the United States, Italy and Spain. Nearly every sample came with metadata listing a de-identified subject ID, COVID-19 status, age in years and sex. Deeply sampled blood TCRbeta repertoires from subjects exposed to, actively infected with, or recovered from COVID-19 were included in the dataset. The material from the prospective study consisted of cDNA or gDNA derived from T cells, B-cell-depleted T cells, or PBMCs. Where HLA class I and class II types were available, the types were taken from metadata supplied by the sample provider, not from assay-based typing. Samples were obtained from the ongoing ImmuneRACE study (first 160 participants) and from 1,254 subjects provided by 6 global collaborators. A freely available public database, intended as a resource for researchers studying the immune response to SARS-CoV-2, is where the repertoires were released.

Samples from volunteer blood donors who had recovered from COVID-19 were contributed by a second Seattle source. The collaborating institutions used their own protocols to collect whole blood in K2EDTA tubes. For TCRbeta analysis, collaborators shipped samples in one of three forms: frozen whole blood, isolated PBMCs, or DNA extracted from either of those sample types. TCRbeta CDR3 regions were amplified from genomic DNA by means of the immunoSEQ Assay, a bias-controlled multiplex PCR. The authors' analysis ran thus. Within the assay, amplification of reference gene primers was used to estimate how many nucleated cells each sample contained. To quantify the absolute abundance of each unique TCRbeta CDR3 rearrangement, sequence reads were collapsed and filtered. For each sample, productive Simpson clonality was calculated as the square root of Simpson's diversity index across productive rearrangements. The immuneACCESS repertoire file appears here via TCRdb, limited to in-frame rearrangements. These files lack a portion of the clones; in checked studies, under half of the deficit traces to unresolved V genes, and the cause of the others is not known. V, J and clone size reflect that table, while D and trimming were determined from the DNA. The sample table lists some 280,000 clones, about nine tenths of them with a count of one. The ten largest clones capture 0.94% of the sample.

General conclusions and limits of the study: The quantity of clinical and demographic metadata differed by source and by participant and was supplied without curation.

From cysteine to phenylalanine, the CDR3 is 15 amino acids long. The read is trimmed to its CDR3 DNA, 45 bases read in frame from base 1. Trimming leaves V shorter by 5 bases and J shorter by 7 bases, with the junction holding 13 bases beyond the gene matches. Based on the germline V gene (reference sequence), the CDR1 and CDR2 sequences are LGHDT and YNNKEL. The V gene is TRBV3-1 (or the pseudogene TRBV3-2) and the J gene is TRBJ1-1, with 7 bases in between that match TRBD1. The receptor was derived from a woman between 40 and 55 years old who had recovered from COVID-19. The sequenced material came from peripheral blood. The base sequence is TGTGCCAGCAGCATATCGACAGGGACCCCTGTTGAAGCTTTCTTT. This yields the protein CASSISTGTPVEAFF.